These 21 T cell receptor beta chains were sequenced from one sample in a study of blood T cell repertoires in COVID-19. Assay: immunoSEQ multiplex PCR; the TCRdb copy retains only in-frame clones and omits some. This sample has over 130,000 clones, with roughly 84% found just once. The sequencing sample was made of peripheral blood. The receptors come from a young man with COVID-19, enrolled during active disease.

The chain couples TRBV7-9 to TRBJ2-3; 13 nucleotides agree with TRBD2. The CDR3 runs to 18 residues. Germline V CDR1 and CDR2: SEHNR, FQNEAQ (reference sequence). Trimming removed 9 bases from V and 0 bases from J; junction bases left unmatched: 12. The CDR3 region is CASMTTSGRSSSTDTQYF. The DNA for the CDR3 is TGTGCCAGTATGACGACTAGCGGGAGGTCCTCTAGCACAGATACGCAGTATTTT.

The V and J genes are TRBV4-2 and TRBJ2-5; 7 bases fit TRBD2. The CDR3 extends over 16 amino acids. The V gene's germline CDR1 is LGHNA and CDR2 YNFKEQ. V shed 3 bases, J shed 0 bases, and the junction held 7 bases outside the gene matches. For the CDR3, the DNA is TGTGCCAGCAGCCATATTGAGCGGGGTTACCAAGAGACCCAGTACTTC. Translated: CASSHIERGYQETQYF.

The chain has TRBV30 and TRBJ2-5; the D gene is possibly TRBD2 (5 bases). CDR3 length: 15 residues. CDR1 and CDR2 (germline): GTSNPN, SVGIG (reference sequence). Trimming pared 3 bases from V and 3 bases from J, leaving 17 bases between. CDR3 loop: CAWRPLTEREETQYF. CDR3 sequence (DNA): TGTGCCTGGAGGCCCCTCACTGAGAGGGAAGAGACCCAGTACTTC.

V usage is TRBV19 and J usage is TRBJ2-7; D is perhaps TRBD2 (5 bases). Germline V gene sequence: CDR1 LNHDA, CDR2 SQIVND (reference sequence). V lost 9 bases to trimming and J lost 6 bases, with 18 bases between them. The CDR3 covers 13 residues. CDR3 bases: TGTGCCAGCCATGGACTCCTCAAAGGCGAGCAGTACTTC. Translated, it gives CASHGLLKGEQYF. Drawing the rest from reference TRBV19 and TRBJ2-7, the complete variable domain is DGGITQSPKYLFRKEGQNVTLSCEQNLNHDAMYWYRQDPGQGLRLIYYSQIVNDFQKGDIAEGYSVSREKKESFPLTVTSAQKNPTAFYLCASHGLLKGEQYFGPGTRLTVT.

This chain links TRBV15 with TRBJ2-3, with a possible D match to TRBD2 (6 bases). The V gene's germline CDR1 is LNHNV and CDR2 YYDKDF (reference sequence). CDR3 length equals 16 residues. V dropped 0 bases and J dropped 0 bases, with 10 bases sitting between them. CDR3 region: CATSREAGLSTDTQYF. For the CDR3, the DNA is TGTGCCACCAGCAGAGAGGCGGGGCTAAGCACAGATACGCAGTATTTT. The full variable domain, with the rest looked up from reference TRBV15 and TRBJ2-3, is DAMVIQNPRYQVTQFGKPVTLSCSQTLNHNVMYWYQQKSSQAPKLLFHYYDKDFNNEADTPDNFQSRRPNTSFCFLDIRSPGLGDTAMYLCATSREAGLSTDTQYFGPGTRLTVL.

The V call is TRBV11-3, the J call TRBJ2-7; tentatively, D is TRBD1 (6 bases). The CDR3 contains 13 residues. Trimming took 3 bases from V and 7 from J, leaving 13 bases between them. CDR1 SGHNT and CDR2 YENEEA come from the germline V gene. CDR3 nucleotide sequence: TGTGCCAGCAGCTTGGGCAGGGGCGGGGAGCAGTACTTC. This gives the protein CASSLGRGGEQYF. The full variable domain, its missing parts supplied by reference TRBV11-3 and TRBJ2-7, is EAGVVQSPRYKIIEKKQPVAFWCNPISGHNTLYWYLQNLGQGPELLIRYENEEAVDDSQLPKDRFSAERLKGVDSTLKIQPAELGDSAVYLCASSLGRGGEQYFGPGTRLTVT.

The chain joins TRBV9 to TRBJ2-1, with D tentatively TRBD2 (6 bases). This CDR3 region has 15 residues. The germline gives CDR1 SGDLS, CDR2 YYNGEE. V lost 3 bases, J lost 8 bases, and 18 bases lay in between. CDR3 sequence reads: CASSETLGGSDEQFF. In DNA form, the CDR3 reads TGTGCCAGCAGCGAGACTCTGGGGGGATCCGATGAGCAGTTCTTC.

The chain has TRBV28 and TRBJ1-1; TRBD1 is a possible D gene (6 bases). This CDR3 contains 14 residues. CDR1 is MDHEN and CDR2 is SYDVKM in the germline V gene. V was shortened by 6 bases and J by 4 bases, with 15 bases between the two germline ends. The CDR3 DNA reads TGTGCCAGCAGAGGGGGACGGACGGTCACTGAAGCTTTCTTT. Translation: CASRGGRTVTEAFF.

The rearrangement joins TRBV7-9 to TRBJ2-3; no firm D call. V shed 1 base and J shed 5 bases, with 10 bases lying between them. The CDR3 has 14 residues. Per the germline V gene, CDR1 is SEHNR and CDR2 is FQNEAQ (reference sequence). CDR3 DNA sequence: TGTGCCAGCAGCTTAGTAGGCGGAAGAGATACGCAGTATTTT. Protein sequence: CASSLVGGRDTQYF.

The chain is built from TRBV7-8 and TRBJ2-7, with D perhaps matching TRBD2 (5 bases). Between the trimmed V and J ends, which lost 0 bases and 3 bases, there was a span of 24 bases. The CDR3 spans 19 residues. Germline loops: CDR1 SGHVS, CDR2 FQNEAQ. The CDR3 sequence: CASSLALPIAPAPSYEQYF. CDR3 in DNA: TGTGCCAGCAGCTTAGCGCTACCTATAGCGCCGGCACCCAGCTACGAGCAGTACTTC.

This chain connects TRBV6-5 to TRBJ1-1; tentative D call: TRBD1 (5 bases). Trimming stripped 8 bases from V and 1 base from J, with 11 bases between. Germline lookup yields CDR1 MNHEY and CDR2 SVGAGI. There are 13 residues in the CDR3. For the CDR3, the DNA is TGTGCCAGCGGCCCTACAGGGAACACTGAAGCTTTCTTT. Translated: CASGPTGNTEAFF.

V and J are TRBV6-2 or TRBV6-3 and TRBJ1-1; 9 bases are shared with TRBD1. Germline V lookup: CDR1 MNHEY, CDR2 SVGEGT. The junction had 6 bases not matched to a gene; V was cut back by 6 bases and J by 4 bases. This CDR3 spans 14 amino acids. CDR3 sequence (DNA): TGTGCCAGCAGCGAACAGGGGGCTGTCACTGAAGCTTTCTTT. This codes for CASSEQGAVTEAFF.

This clone was observed a single time. V is TRBV10-3 and J is TRBJ1-1, with 8 bases that match TRBD1. Germline V gives CDR1 ENHRY, CDR2 SYGVKD. V shed 3 bases and J 4 bases; nucleotides not matched to a gene: 4. CDR3 length equals 14 residues. CDR3 coding DNA: TGTGCCATCAGTGACAGGACAGGGATCACTGAAGCTTTCTTT. This codes for CAISDRTGITEAFF.

The chain has TRBV28 and TRBJ1-2; 8 positions agree with TRBD1. V lost 8 bases and J lost 7; bases outside the gene matches: 18. CDR3 length equals 16 residues. Germline CDR1 is MDHEN and CDR2 is SYDVKM. The CDR3 here is CASATGGTPNLGGYTF. The CDR3 nucleotides read TGTGCCAGCGCTACAGGGGGAACTCCAAATTTAGGTGGCTACACCTTC.

This clone has just a few counts. The rearrangement links TRBV5-5 to TRBJ1-5; D unclear. The CDR3 length is 15 residues. Germline V gene data show CDR1 as SGHKS and CDR2 as YYEKEE (reference sequence). V shed 1 base and J shed 7 bases, with 15 bases lying between them. The CDR3 loop reads CASSLSEEEWQPQHF. The CDR3 DNA reads TGTGCCAGCAGCTTGAGTGAAGAGGAGTGGCAGCCCCAGCATTTT. The whole variable domain, filled in from reference TRBV5-5 and TRBJ1-5, reads DAGVTQSPTHLIKTRGQQVTLRCSPISGHKSVSWYQQVLGQGPQFIFQYYEKEERGRGNFPDRFSARQFPNYSSELNVNALLLGDSALYLCASSLSEEEWQPQHFGDGTRLSIL.

The chain uses TRBV7-2 and TRBJ2-1, with TRBD2 matching over 12 bases. The CDR3 is 17 amino acids. Trimming removed 2 bases from V and 7 bases from J; junction bases left unmatched: 9. Germline V gene sequence: CDR1 SGHTA, CDR2 FQGNSA. The CDR3: CASSLWASGRVRNEQFF. In DNA form, the CDR3 reads TGTGCCAGCAGCTTATGGGCTAGCGGGAGGGTAAGGAATGAGCAGTTCTTC.

J is TRBJ1-2 and V is TRBV2, with D unclear. This CDR3 comprises 14 residues. The germline CDR1 and CDR2 sequences are SNHLY and FYNNEI. V was shortened by 0 bases and J by 7 bases, with 12 bases between the two germline ends. CDR3: CASSEAGAGTGYTF. The CDR3 DNA reads TGTGCCAGCAGTGAAGCGGGCGCCGGAACTGGCTACACCTTC.

The V gene is TRBV10-3, the J gene TRBJ1-2; perhaps TRBD1 as D (5 bases). The CDR3 loop spans 15 amino acids. The germline V gene encodes CDR1 ENHRY and CDR2 SYGVKD. The ends were cut back, 0 bases at V and 2 bases at J, with 10 bases in the middle. The CDR3 loop is CAISESSQGNYGYTF. Written as DNA, the CDR3 is TGTGCCATCAGTGAGTCCTCGCAGGGAAACTATGGCTACACCTTC.

The chain joins TRBV7-2 to TRBJ2-3, with 8 bases lining up with TRBD1. This CDR3 has 16 amino acids. Trimming took 5 bases from V and 5 from J; bases not matched to a gene: 12. Germline V gives CDR1 SGHTA, CDR2 FQGNSA. The CDR3 DNA reads as TGTGCCAGCAGCCCCTGGGCAGGGGGCGAGGGAGATACGCAGTATTTT. Translating gives CASSPWAGGEGDTQYF. Full variable domain (rest looked up from reference TRBV7-2 and TRBJ2-3): GAGVSQSPSNKVTEKGKDVELRCDPISGHTALYWYRQSLGQGLEFLIYFQGNSAPDKSGLPSDRFSAERTGGSVSTLTIQRTQQEDSAVYLCASSPWAGGEGDTQYFGPGTRLTVL.

V and J are TRBV5-1 and TRBJ1-1; TRBD1 aligns across 9 bases. The CDR3 is 15 amino acids. The trim removed 4 bases at V and 1 base at J, leaving 5 bases unmatched. The V gene's germline CDR1 is SGHRS and CDR2 YFSETQ. CDR3: CASSAMGQGNTEAFF. CDR3 nucleotides: TGCGCCAGCAGCGCGATGGGACAGGGGAACACTGAAGCTTTCTTT.

The V and J genes are TRBV5-1 and TRBJ1-1; possibly TRBD1 for D (5 bases). Germline V gene lookup returns CDR1 SGHRS and CDR2 YFSETQ. Trimming cost V 0 bases and J 0 bases, with 9 bases left between them. This CDR3 comprises 15 residues. CDR3 sequence reads: CASSLGRTLNTEAFF. DNA for the CDR3: TGCGCCAGCAGCTTGGGGCGGACACTGAACACTGAAGCTTTCTTT.